This entry features one T cell receptor (beta chain) sequence. Study members were between roughly 18 and 89 years old and lived in 24 US regions. This record comes from a study of blood T cell repertoires in COVID-19. About the study: Samples came from the United States, Italy and Spain, spanning acute and convalescent COVID-19.

The assay was immunoSEQ multiplex PCR, and TCRdb's table has in-frame clones only and misses some. The profile shows about 440,000 clones, about 90% of them singletons. Trimming took off 0 bases at V and 5 bases at J, with 25 bases between the two ends. The CDR3 is made up of 19 amino acids. Germline CDR1 and CDR2: MGHRA and YSYEKL. The rearrangement links TRBV4-1 to TRBJ2-5; perhaps TRBD1 as D (6 bases). The receptor comes from a young man who had recovered from COVID-19. The sample was PBMCs or T cells enriched from blood (not recorded which). CDR3 amino acids: CASSQDSSVSGQAPETQYF. The CDR3 coding sequence is TGCGCCAGCAGCCAAGATTCGTCGGTCTCGGGACAAGCCCCTGAGACCCAGTACTTC.